The sample holds a few counts of the clone carrying this T cell receptor beta chain. As yet, its antigen is unknown. TCRdb itself ran the 5' RACE reads through MiXCR, one entry per CDR3 protein. The sample contains roughly 150,000 distinct CDR3 sequences, 14% to 15% of which appear only once. The sample is drawn from a study of T-cell memory formation after mild COVID-19. Overall study findings and caveats: Some responding clones appeared in pre-infection memory, suggesting cross-reactive memory joined.

V lost 1 base and J 2 bases, leaving 5 bases between the germline ends. The CDR3 consists of 13 residues. The V gene's germline CDR1 is DFQATT and CDR2 SNEGSKA (reference sequence). The V gene is TRBV20-1, the J gene TRBJ2-2; D is uncertain. The TCR sequence derives from an adult woman who had mild COVID-19 (a few samples of this study predate the infection). Cell type and time point are not known. The sample was PBMCs or a T cell subset sorted from them (not recorded which). For the CDR3, the DNA is TGCAGTGCTAGAGGAGATAACACCGGGGAGCTGTTTTTT. Its translation: CSARGDNTGELFF.